This T cell receptor (beta chain) was retrieved from a study of T-cell reconstitution after alpha-beta-depleted transplantation in children. Using unique molecular identifiers, the investigators prepared the TCRbeta library. TCRdb itself ran the PCR reads through MiXCR, one entry per CDR3 protein. The table shows about 830,000 distinct CDR3 sequences, with 16% occurring only once. Points on this clonotype: The target antigen is unknown.

Study conclusions and caveats: The study traced high day-60 TCRbeta diversity in some patients to surviving recipient T cells and thymic progenitors. T-cell numbers and diversity one year post-transplant derived largely from freshly generated T cells. In patients about two months after transplant, alpha-beta T cells reportedly arose from several hundred expanded graft clones.

This CDR3 has 14 amino acids. The ends were cut back, 0 bases at V and 10 bases at J, with 16 bases in the middle. Germline assignment: CDR1 SQVTM and CDR2 ANQGSEA. Source: PBMCs, mostly from graft donor cells, taken 360 days after TCRalphabeta/CD19-depleted stem cell transplant. The clonotype originates from a male patient younger than 18 who had a stem cell transplant for acute lymphoblastic leukemia, so the T cells may come from the graft donor. This chain uses TRBV29-1 with TRBJ2-1; D might be TRBD2 (6 bases). In nucleotides, the CDR3 is TGCAGCGTTGAAGATCCGGTCGGGAGAAGAGAGCAGTTCTTC. This codes for CSVEDPVGRREQFF.